The text below deals with one T cell receptor (beta chain). Then a second PCR, running roughly 7 to 11 cycles, was carried out with a sample-barcoded 5' primer and a J-beta primer mix. Each cDNA molecule, via a template-switch adaptor with 12 random nucleotides, was tagged. Every sample gave at least 3 million paired-end reads containing CDR3. TCRdb redid the calling of the 5' RACE reads with MiXCR, one entry per CDR3 protein. This table holds hundreds of thousands of distinct CDR3 sequences, around half found once. This specimen belongs to a study of blood T cells in healthy people across ages. CDR3 length: 15 residues. CDR1 and CDR2 from the germline V gene are MNHEY and SVGAGI. Every participating donor contributed around 9.5 milliliters of peripheral blood through a draw. Whenever a sample was processed, at least 6.5 million PBMCs were isolated.

The sample taken for sequencing was blood. This chain links TRBV6-5 with TRBJ2-1, with 10 nucleotides matching TRBD1. The end of the DNA is better explained by TRBJ2-7, so the J call may be wrong. The TCR comes from a woman aged 60-75 years in good health. The CDR3 DNA is TGTGCCAGCAAGGCTAGGGGACAGGGGACCTACGAGCAGTACTTC. Its translation: CASKARGQGTYEQYF.